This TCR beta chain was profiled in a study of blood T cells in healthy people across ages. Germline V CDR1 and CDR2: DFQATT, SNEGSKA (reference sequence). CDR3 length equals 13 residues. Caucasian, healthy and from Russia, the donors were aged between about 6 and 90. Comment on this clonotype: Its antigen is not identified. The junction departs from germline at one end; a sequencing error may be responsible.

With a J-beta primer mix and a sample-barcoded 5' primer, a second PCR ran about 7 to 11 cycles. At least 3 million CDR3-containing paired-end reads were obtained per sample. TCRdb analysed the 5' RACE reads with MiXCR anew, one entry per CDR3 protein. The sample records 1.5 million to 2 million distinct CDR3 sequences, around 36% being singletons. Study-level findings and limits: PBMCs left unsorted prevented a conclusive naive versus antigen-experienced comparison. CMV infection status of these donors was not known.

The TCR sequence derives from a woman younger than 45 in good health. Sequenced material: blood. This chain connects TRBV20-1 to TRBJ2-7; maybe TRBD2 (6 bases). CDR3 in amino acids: CSAKGTGAYEQYF. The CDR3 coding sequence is TGTAGTGCAAAAGGGACTGGGGCCTACGAGCAGTACTTC.